This TCR beta chain is from a study of control samples from healthy donors and cancer patients. The repertoire was sequenced with immunoSEQ multiplex PCR; TCRdb's copy has only in-frame clones and lacks some. The data contain tens of thousands of clones, around 87% of them singletons. The CDR3 length is 14 residues. The germline gives CDR1 SQVTM, CDR2 ANQGSEA. Unmatched junction bases numbered 6, after V lost 5 bases and J lost 7 bases. This clonotype originated in a man in his fifties or sixties in good health. The rearrangement joins TRBV29-1 to TRBJ2-1; 12 nucleotides match TRBD2. Sequenced input: blood. The CDR3, as DNA: TGCAGCGTTCTCCTAGCGGGAGGGAGAAATGAGCAGTTCTTC. It translates to CSVLLAGGRNEQFF.